The rows below give T cell receptor beta chains drawn from one sample of a study of stem cell transplantation in POMP-related autoinflammatory disease. TCRdb's copy holds only in-frame clones and misses some; the assay was immunoSEQ multiplex PCR. The sample shows some 30,000 clones, around 88% of them seen only once. Sequencing used CD4+ T cells from PBMCs, obtained before stem cell transplantation. These receptors were obtained from a human donor with POMP-related autoinflammation and immune dysregulation (PRAID). The CDR3 runs from the conserved cysteine through the conserved F or W. Each record gives: CDR3 protein, CDR3 DNA, J gene, V gene, clone size, D gene. The D gene is left open where the match is weak. Rows may omit the clone size; those that give it use once, few, many or a size class.

CASTGGPNTGELFF | TGTGCCAGCACCGGGGGCCCGAACACCGGGGAGCTGTTTTTT | TRBJ2-2 | TRBV2 | . | .
CASSLVAGGSNEQFF | TGCGCCAGCAGCTTGGTTGCGGGAGGAAGCAATGAGCAGTTCTTC | TRBJ2-1 | TRBV5-1 | . | TRBD2
CASSPFGGGGPDNEQFF | TGTGCCAGCAGCCCTTTTGGTGGGGGGGGGCCCGACAATGAGCAGTTCTTC | TRBJ2-1 | TRBV7-9 | . | .
CASRTGGTNEKLFF | TGTGCCAGCCGGACAGGGGGCACTAATGAAAAACTGTTTTTT | TRBJ1-4 | TRBV14 | . | TRBD1
CASSYRAGAYEQYF | TGTGCCAGCAGTTATAGGGCAGGGGCCTACGAGCAGTACTTC | TRBJ2-7 | TRBV6-5 | . | .
CASSLGLRVGTDTQYF | TGTGCCAGCAGCTTAGGATTGAGGGTCGGCACAGATACGCAGTATTTT | TRBJ2-3 | TRBV7-9 | . | .
CASAGGFYNEQFF | TGTGCCAGCGCCGGGGGCTTCTACAATGAGCAGTTCTTC | TRBJ2-1 | TRBV11-2 | . | .
CASSFTPPETQYF | TGTGCCAGCAGTTTTACCCCGCCGGAGACCCAGTACTTC | TRBJ2-5 | TRBV27 | . | .
CASSDIFTSGNTIYF | TGTGCCAGCAGTGATATATTCACCTCTGGAAACACCATATATTTT | TRBJ1-3 | TRBV25-1 | . | .
CASSPGGTEIVYSNQPQHF | TGTGCCAGCAGTCCGGGAGGGACAGAGATCGTATATAGCAATCAGCCCCAGCATTTT | TRBJ1-5 | TRBV28 | . | TRBD1
CASSLTGREAFF | TGCGCCAGCAGCTTGACCGGACGTGAAGCTTTCTTT | TRBJ1-1 | TRBV5-1 | once | .
CASSSSGRTIRNNEQFF | TGTGCCAGCAGCTCCTCGGGAAGGACTATAAGGAACAATGAGCAGTTCTTC | TRBJ2-1 | TRBV9 | . | .
CATTGTAVNEQFF | TGTGCCACCACCGGGACTGCGGTTAATGAGCAGTTCTTC | TRBJ2-1 | TRBV15 | . | .
CASSMGPEAFF | TGTGCCAGTAGTATGGGTCCTGAAGCTTTCTTT | TRBJ1-1 | TRBV19 | few | .
CASSLVLGPYNEQFF | TGTGCCAGCAGCTTAGTCCTGGGTCCCTACAATGAGCAGTTCTTC | TRBJ2-1 | TRBV11-1 | . | .
CASSRRGTPVPVGYTF | TGTGCCAGCAGCCGTAGAGGTACCCCTGTCCCCGTGGGCTACACCTTC | TRBJ1-2 | TRBV27 | once | .
CASSADRRTGEETQYF | TGTGCCAGCAGCGCCGACCGCCGGACAGGGGAAGAGACCCAGTACTTC | TRBJ2-5 | TRBV9 | . | TRBD1
CASSQTGGNTIYF | TGTGCCAGCAGTCAAACAGGGGGAAACACCATATATTTT | TRBJ1-3 | TRBV6-5 | . | .
CASSLTSGRVLKTQYF | TGCGCCAGCAGCTTGACTAGCGGGAGGGTCTTAAAGACCCAGTACTTC | TRBJ2-5 | TRBV5-1 | . | TRBD2
CASGIRDRGGAGELFF | TGCGCCAGCGGAATCCGGGACAGGGGTGGTGCCGGGGAGCTGTTTTTT | TRBJ2-2 | TRBV5-1 | . | TRBD1
CASSPGTGGKFF | TGTGCCAGCAGCCCCGGGACAGGGGGCAAGTTCTTC | TRBJ2-1 | TRBV5-6 | . | TRBD1
CASSFPASGNEQFF | TGTGCCAGCAGTTTCCCCGCCTCTGGCAATGAGCAGTTCTTC | TRBJ2-1 | TRBV27 | . | .
CASRTLIETQYF | TGTGCCAGCCGGACCCTGATAGAGACCCAGTACTTC | TRBJ2-5 | TRBV2 | . | .
CASQGRGKNIQYF | TGTGCCAGCCAGGGCCGTGGCAAAAACATTCAGTACTTC | TRBJ2-4 | TRBV6-1 | . | .
CASSIVATNEKLFF | TGTGCCAGCTCAATTGTTGCAACTAATGAAAAACTGTTTTTT | TRBJ1-4 | TRBV6-5 | . | .
CASSQDPSNQPQHF | TGTGCCAGCAGCCAGGACCCCAGCAATCAGCCCCAGCATTTT | TRBJ1-5 | TRBV4-2 | . | .
CASSLVVEETQYF | TGTGCCAGCAGCTTAGTAGTTGAAGAGACCCAGTACTTC | TRBJ2-5 | TRBV7-8 | . | .
CASSEGGGYNEQFF | TGTGCCAGCAGTGAAGGGGGCGGTTACAATGAGCAGTTCTTC | TRBJ2-1 | TRBV2 | . | .
CASSERLTGKEAFF | TGTGCCAGCAGCGAACGCCTCACAGGGAAGGAAGCTTTCTTT | TRBJ1-1 | TRBV6-1 | . | .
CASSLGPGPGETQYF | TGTGCCAGCAGCTTAGGGCCCGGACCCGGGGAGACCCAGTACTTC | TRBJ2-5 | TRBV7-9 | . | .
CASSIPGGGFYEQYF | TGTGCCAGTAGTATTCCAGGGGGCGGATTTTACGAGCAGTACTTC | TRBJ2-7 | TRBV19 | . | TRBD1
CASSTGAYTEAFF | TGCGCCAGCTCCACAGGGGCTTACACTGAAGCTTTCTTT | TRBJ1-1 | TRBV5-1 | . | TRBD1
CASRWTESSYEQYF | TGTGCCAGCAGATGGACTGAAAGCTCCTACGAGCAGTACTTC | TRBJ2-7 | TRBV2 | . | .
CASSWALENSPLHF | TGTGCCAGCAGTTGGGCTCTAGAGAATTCACCCCTCCACTTT | TRBJ1-6 | TRBV6-5 | . | .
CASSQTGRRRGYTF | TGCGCCAGCAGCCAGACAGGGAGACGTCGTGGCTACACCTTC | TRBJ1-2 | TRBV4-1 | few | TRBD1
CASSYRLAGESEQYF | TGTGCCAGCAGTTACCGACTAGCGGGAGAATCCGAGCAGTACTTC | TRBJ2-7 | TRBV6-5 | once | TRBD2
CASSPRDRGLSNYGYTF | TGTGCCAGCAGTCCCCGGGACAGGGGTCTATCTAACTATGGCTACACCTTC | TRBJ1-2 | TRBV27 | . | TRBD1
CASSFGLAGGRVETQYF | TGTGCCAGCAGCTTTGGACTAGCGGGGGGGCGTGTGGAGACCCAGTACTTC | TRBJ2-5 | TRBV11-2 | . | TRBD2
CASSAEGSDTQYF | TGTGCCAGCAGCGCGGAAGGTTCAGATACGCAGTATTTT | TRBJ2-3 | TRBV7-3 | . | .
CASSQEKGNEQYF | TGTGCCAGCAGCCAAGAAAAAGGGAACGAGCAGTACTTC | TRBJ2-7 | TRBV4-2 | . | .
CASSRRDRADSPLHF | TGTGCCAGTAGTCGGCGAGACAGGGCGGATTCACCCCTCCACTTT | TRBJ1-6 | TRBV19 | . | TRBD1
CASREGVHTDTQYF | TGTGCCTCCAGGGAGGGGGTCCACACAGATACGCAGTATTTT | TRBJ2-3 | TRBV6-1 | . | .
CASSPGASEAHNEQFF | TGTGCCAGCAGCCCGGGTGCTAGCGAGGCCCACAATGAGCAGTTCTTC | TRBJ2-1 | TRBV7-8 | . | .
CAISGFTGVGANVLTF | TGTGCCATCAGTGGCTTTACAGGCGTCGGGGCCAACGTCCTGACTTTC | TRBJ2-6 | TRBV10-3 | . | .
CASSPTGLNSPLHF | TGTGCCAGTAGCCCGACAGGTTTGAATTCACCCCTCCACTTT | TRBJ1-6 | TRBV19 | . | .
CASSRDRGVVGEQFF | TGTGCCAGCAGCCGGGACAGGGGGGTGGTGGGTGAGCAGTTCTTC | TRBJ2-1 | TRBV6-1 | . | TRBD1
CASSPGRQGGTGGQETQYF | TGCGCCAGCAGCCCGGGAAGACAGGGCGGGACAGGGGGACAAGAGACCCAGTACTTC | TRBJ2-5 | TRBV5-1 | . | TRBD1